One and the same sample provided the 24 T cell receptor beta chains below, sequenced in a study of shared clonotypes between healthy human individuals. Method: immunoSEQ multiplex PCR; TCRdb's copy keeps in-frame clones and lacks some. Found here are about 1 million clones, roughly 80% of them singletons; the top ten hold 1.4%. The sequenced sample consisted of memory CD4+ T cells sorted from blood. Stated subset: CD45RA-negative fraction. All receptors derive from a man between 18 and 35 years old in good health.

The V gene is TRBV5-1, the J gene TRBJ1-3; 8 nucleotides align to TRBD1. Germline V gene data show CDR1 as SGHRS and CDR2 as YFSETQ. V gave up 6 bases and J gave up 1 base; unmatched junction bases: 9. This CDR3 region has 16 residues. CDR3 amino acids: CASTRDRQGSGNTIYF. In DNA form, the CDR3 reads TGCGCCAGCACCCGGGACAGGCAAGGTTCTGGAAACACCATATATTTT.

This clone turned up a few times. The chain uses TRBV11-2 and TRBJ2-5, with a tentative D call TRBD2 (6 bases). This CDR3 has 15 amino acids. CDR1 SGHAT and CDR2 FQNNGV come from the germline V gene. V was clipped by 5 bases and J by 2 bases, with 15 bases between them. The CDR3 here is CASSPRASEQETQYF. As DNA, the CDR3 is TGTGCCAGCAGCCCCCGCGCTAGCGAGCAAGAGACCCAGTACTTC.

This sequence joins TRBV7-2 and TRBJ2-1, with D unclear. CDR1 SGHTA and CDR2 FQGNSA come from the germline V gene. The ends were cut back, 5 bases at V and 9 bases at J, with 11 bases in the middle. The CDR3 covers 12 residues. The CDR3 DNA reads as TGTGCCAGCAGCCTTAGCCGTAGTGAGCAGTTCTTC. This translates into CASSLSRSEQFF. The full variable domain, rest sourced from reference TRBV7-2 and TRBJ2-1, is GAGVSQSPSNKVTEKGKDVELRCDPISGHTALYWYRQSLGQGLEFLIYFQGNSAPDKSGLPSDRFSAERTGGSVSTLTIQRTQQEDSAVYLCASSLSRSEQFFGPGTRLTVL.

This chain joins TRBV7-9 and TRBJ1-6; perhaps TRBD1 as D (6 bases). The ends were cut back, 3 bases at V and 10 bases at J, with 10 bases in the middle. Germline V gene data show CDR1 as SEHNR and CDR2 as FQNEAQ (reference sequence). There are 13 residues in the CDR3. The CDR3 loop reads CASSFTQGSPLHF. DNA of the CDR3: TGTGCCAGCAGCTTTACACAGGGATCACCCCTCCACTTT.

This clone was counted a few times. The V and J genes are TRBV29-1 and TRBJ1-2; TRBD1 matches 7 bases. V gave up 5 bases and J gave up 4 bases; unmatched junction bases: 7. The length of the CDR3 is 13 residues. Germline lookup yields CDR1 SQVTM and CDR2 ANQGSEA. The CDR3 region is CSVTRDSTYGYTF. The DNA of the CDR3 is TGCAGCGTTACCCGGGACAGCACCTATGGCTACACCTTC.

The chain is built from TRBV5-5 and TRBJ1-5; D not certain. The germline V and J ends were trimmed by 4 bases and 4 bases, with 12 bases remaining between them. The germline V gene has CDR1 SGHKS and CDR2 YYEKEE (reference sequence). The CDR3 is 14 amino acids. The CDR3 DNA reads TGTGCCAGCAGCAGGAGCGGTTCTAATCAGCCCCAGCATTTT. Translated: CASSRSGSNQPQHF.

This clone has more than one count but fewer than ten. V and J are TRBV28 and TRBJ1-1; tentatively, D is TRBD1 (5 bases). The CDR3 covers 11 residues. Trimming took off 6 bases at V and 11 bases at J, with 13 bases between the two ends. CDR1 is MDHEN and CDR2 is SYDVKM in the germline V gene. The CDR3 DNA is TGTGCCAGCAGCCTCAGGGTCCGGGCTTTCTTT. It codes for CASSLRVRAFF.

The V gene is TRBV27, the J gene TRBJ1-5; D is perhaps TRBD1 (5 bases). V dropped 1 base and J dropped 6 bases, with 13 bases sitting between them. There are 15 residues in the CDR3. CDR1 and CDR2 (germline): MNHEY, SMNVEV (reference sequence). Here the CDR3 reads CASSLFGQGGQPQHF. CDR3 DNA sequence: TGTGCCAGCAGTTTATTTGGGCAGGGCGGTCAGCCCCAGCATTTT.

Regarding this clone: The sample has other DNA sequences that encode this CDR3 too. The CDR3 DNA reads as TGTGCCAGCAGTGAGCTAGCGGGGGGCTACAATGAGCAGTTCTTC. Amino acids: CASSELAGGYNEQFF. The chain has TRBV6-1 and TRBJ2-1; 11 nucleotides align to TRBD2. The CDR3 runs to 15 residues. Trimming at V came to 3 bases and at J to 3 bases, leaving 1 base not matched to a gene. CDR1 is MNHNS, CDR2 SASEGT, per germline.

The rearrangement links TRBV18 to TRBJ2-1; D not certain. Germline CDR1 is KGHSH and CDR2 is LQKENI. This CDR3 region has 15 residues. Trimming removed 5 bases from V and 0 bases from J, with 11 bases in between. This CDR3 reads CASSSNTGSYNEQFF. DNA for the CDR3: TGTGCCAGCTCATCCAACACGGGCTCCTACAATGAGCAGTTCTTC.

Of note for this clone: In the same sample, other DNA sequences code for this CDR3. V usage is TRBV6-5 and J usage is TRBJ2-7; D possibly corresponds to TRBD2 (6 bases). Deletions cut 2 bases from V and 2 bases from J, with 10 bases between. Germline V gene lookup returns CDR1 MNHEY and CDR2 SVGAGI. The CDR3 spans 14 residues. CDR3 in amino acids: CASSYGGGAYEQYF. DNA of the CDR3: TGTGCCAGCAGTTACGGTGGAGGGGCCTACGAGCAGTACTTC.

This chain uses TRBV9 with TRBJ2-1, with no clear D. The CDR3 length is 15 residues. Trimming removed 3 bases from V and 2 bases from J, with 12 bases in between. Germline V lookup: CDR1 SGDLS, CDR2 YYNGEE. The CDR3 here is CASSATPVPYNEQFF. As DNA, the CDR3 is TGTGCCAGCAGCGCGACACCGGTCCCCTACAATGAGCAGTTCTTC.

CDR3 amino acids: CASSVATVATDTQYF. CDR3 DNA sequence: TGTGCCAGCAGCGTAGCTACGGTTGCCACAGATACGCAGTATTTT. The chain links TRBV9 to TRBJ2-3; D uncertain. Germline lookup yields CDR1 SGDLS and CDR2 YYNGEE. The CDR3 contains 15 residues. V shed 0 bases and J shed 2 bases, with 10 bases lying between them. Supplemented by reference TRBV9 and TRBJ2-3, the full variable domain reads DSGVTQTPKHLITATGQRVTLRCSPRSGDLSVYWYQQSLDQGLQFLIQYYNGEERAKGNILERFSAQQFPDLHSELNLSSLELGDSALYFCASSVATVATDTQYFGPGTRLTVL.

The chain is built from TRBV6-5 and TRBJ2-7; the match to TRBD2 covers 11 bases. Germline CDR1 and CDR2: MNHEY and SVGAGI. Trimming removed 2 bases from V and 5 bases from J; junction bases left unmatched: 5. This CDR3 spans 15 amino acids. CDR3: CASSYGLLAGDEQYF. In DNA form, the CDR3 reads TGTGCCAGCAGTTACGGGCTACTAGCGGGAGACGAGCAGTACTTC.

As concerns this clone: This CDR3 is also generated by other DNA sequences in the sample. The V and J genes are TRBV5-1 and TRBJ2-2; 10 bases match TRBD1. CDR1 is SGHRS, CDR2 YFSETQ, per germline. The CDR3 is made up of 15 amino acids. J lost 7 bases, V lost 3 bases, and 6 bases had no gene match. The CDR3 loop is CASSYRQGAGGELFF. CDR3 in DNA: TGCGCCAGCAGCTACAGACAGGGGGCCGGCGGGGAGCTGTTTTTT.

The chain has TRBV4-3 and TRBJ1-1; no reliable D call. Germline V CDR1 and CDR2: LGHNA, YSLEER. The V end lost 0 bases, the J end lost 10 bases, and 18 bases lay between the germline ends. This CDR3 comprises 15 residues. The CDR3 protein is CASSQDPGELVAAFF. The CDR3 DNA reads as TGCGCCAGCAGCCAAGACCCCGGGGAACTTGTCGCAGCTTTCTTT.

This chain connects TRBV6-1 to TRBJ1-1, with D hard to call. Germline lookup yields CDR1 MNHNS and CDR2 SASEGT. CDR3 length: 14 residues. Trimming left V 0 bases short and J 2 bases short, with 7 bases between. CDR3 loop: CASSEALSNTEAFF. For the CDR3, the DNA is TGTGCCAGCAGTGAAGCGCTATCTAACACTGAAGCTTTCTTT.

About this clone: Other DNA sequences from this sample encode an identical CDR3 as well. The chain employs TRBV18 and TRBJ2-2; D ambiguous. The ends were cut back, 2 bases at V and 5 bases at J, with 6 bases in the middle. Germline CDR1 KGHSH, CDR2 LQKENI. The CDR3 is 13 residues long. In DNA form, the CDR3 reads TGTGCCAGCTCACCAGGGGTGACCGGGGAGCTGTTTTTT. Translated: CASSPGVTGELFF.

The chain uses TRBV23-1 and TRBJ2-3; TRBD2 matches at 7 bases. TRBV23-1 carries the ORF label, with uncertain function. The CDR3 loop spans 17 amino acids. Germline trimming cut 4 bases from V and 1 base from J; bases unmatched to any gene: 11. CDR3 bases: TGCGCCAGCAGTCGGTGGGAGGGCCCGGTGTGCACAGATACGCAGTATTTT. Its protein product is CASSRWEGPVCTDTQYF.

This chain links TRBV7-2 with TRBJ1-5; D remains ambiguous. With 6 bases removed from V and 0 bases from J, the gap between germline ends came to 6 bases. CDR1 SGHTA and CDR2 FQGNSA come from the germline V gene. This CDR3 has 13 residues. CDR3 loop: CASRLDSNQPQHF. The DNA of the CDR3 is TGTGCCAGCAGGCTCGATAGCAATCAGCCCCAGCATTTT.

V usage is TRBV27 and J usage is TRBJ2-7; 7 bases match TRBD1. CDR1 and CDR2 (germline): MNHEY, SMNVEV (reference sequence). This CDR3 has 16 amino acids. V dropped 1 base and J dropped 6; count of bases not matched to a gene: 12. The CDR3, as DNA: TGTGCCAGCAGTTTATTTCCGCCGGGACAGACAGGCGAGCAGTACTTC. Translating gives CASSLFPPGQTGEQYF.

The table lists this clone with a count of one. The chain is built from TRBV4-1 and TRBJ2-1; D uncertain. The CDR3 runs 15 residues. V was trimmed by 4 bases and J by 6 bases, leaving 16 bases between them. The germline CDR1 and CDR2 sequences are MGHRA and YSYEKL. CDR3 sequence (DNA): TGCGCCAGCAGCCTCGGGTGGGTGTTGGGCAATGAGCAGTTCTTC. As protein: CASSLGWVLGNEQFF.

The chain recombines TRBV6-5 with TRBJ2-7, with 7 nucleotides matching TRBD2. The CDR3 is made up of 14 amino acids. CDR1 MNHEY and CDR2 SVGAGI come from the germline V gene. Trimming removed 5 bases from V and 6 bases from J; junction bases left unmatched: 10. The chain's CDR3 is CASSPLGGTPEQYF. The CDR3 DNA reads TGTGCCAGCAGTCCCTTGGGGGGGACCCCCGAGCAGTACTTC.

This clone was picked up many times. This sequence joins TRBV5-4 and TRBJ2-1; 10 nucleotides align to TRBD1. J lost 5 bases, V lost 3 bases, and 5 bases had no gene match. CDR3 length: 15 amino acids. CDR1 and CDR2 from the germline V gene are SGHNT and YYREEE (reference sequence). CDR3 region: CASSSGQGLNNEQFF. For the CDR3, the DNA is TGTGCCAGCAGCTCGGGACAGGGGTTAAACAATGAGCAGTTCTTC.